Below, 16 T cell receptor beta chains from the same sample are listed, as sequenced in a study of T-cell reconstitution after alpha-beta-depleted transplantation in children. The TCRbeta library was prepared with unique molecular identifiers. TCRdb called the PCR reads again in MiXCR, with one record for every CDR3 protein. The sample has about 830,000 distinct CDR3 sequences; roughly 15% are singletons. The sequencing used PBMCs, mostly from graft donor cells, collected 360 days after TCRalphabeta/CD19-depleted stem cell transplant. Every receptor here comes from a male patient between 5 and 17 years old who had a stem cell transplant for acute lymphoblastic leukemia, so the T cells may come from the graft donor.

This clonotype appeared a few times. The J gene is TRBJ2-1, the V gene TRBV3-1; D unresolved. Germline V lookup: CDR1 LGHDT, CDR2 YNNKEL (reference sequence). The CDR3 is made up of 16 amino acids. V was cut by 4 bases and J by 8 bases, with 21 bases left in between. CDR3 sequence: CASSPEPGLKVYEQFF. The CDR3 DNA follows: TGTGCCAGCAGCCCAGAGCCGGGCCTAAAGGTTTATGAGCAGTTCTTC.

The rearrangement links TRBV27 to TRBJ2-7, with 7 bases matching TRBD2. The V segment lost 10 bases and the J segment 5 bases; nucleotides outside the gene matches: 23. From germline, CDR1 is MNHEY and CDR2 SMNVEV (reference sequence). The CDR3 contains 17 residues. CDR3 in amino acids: CANRADQQGGPVDEQYF. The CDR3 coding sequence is TGTGCCAACCGAGCGGACCAGCAGGGAGGGCCAGTCGACGAGCAGTACTTC.

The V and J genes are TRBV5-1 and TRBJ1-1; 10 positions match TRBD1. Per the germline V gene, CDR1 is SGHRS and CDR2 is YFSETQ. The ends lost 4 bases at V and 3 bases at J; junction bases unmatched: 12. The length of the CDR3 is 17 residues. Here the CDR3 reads CASSDRGQNRGDTEAFF. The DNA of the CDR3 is TGCGCCAGCAGCGACAGGGGGCAAAACAGGGGGGACACTGAAGCTTTCTTT.

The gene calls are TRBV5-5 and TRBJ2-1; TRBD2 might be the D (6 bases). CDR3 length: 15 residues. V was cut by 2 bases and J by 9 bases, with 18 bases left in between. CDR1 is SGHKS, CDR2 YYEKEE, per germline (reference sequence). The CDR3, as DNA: TGTGCCAGCAGCTTCTCTAGCGAGCGTCTGGGTGAGCAGTTCTTC. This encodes CASSFSSERLGEQFF.

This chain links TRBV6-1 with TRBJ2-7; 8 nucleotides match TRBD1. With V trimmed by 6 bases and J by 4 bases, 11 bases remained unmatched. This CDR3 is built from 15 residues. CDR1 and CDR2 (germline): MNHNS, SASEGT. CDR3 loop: CASSPRQGLRYEQYF. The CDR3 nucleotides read TGTGCCAGCAGCCCCCGACAGGGGTTACGGTACGAGCAGTACTTC.

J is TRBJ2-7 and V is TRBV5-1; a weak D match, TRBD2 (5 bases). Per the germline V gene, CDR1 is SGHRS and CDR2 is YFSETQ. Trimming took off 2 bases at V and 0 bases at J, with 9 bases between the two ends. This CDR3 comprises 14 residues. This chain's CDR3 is CASSLLVLSYEQYF. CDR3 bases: TGCGCCAGCAGCTTACTAGTCCTCTCCTACGAGCAGTACTTC.

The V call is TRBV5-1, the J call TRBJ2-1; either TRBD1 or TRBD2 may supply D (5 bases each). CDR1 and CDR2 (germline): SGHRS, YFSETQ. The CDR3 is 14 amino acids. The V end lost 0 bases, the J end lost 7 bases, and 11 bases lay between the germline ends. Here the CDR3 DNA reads TGCGCCAGCAGCTTGGAATGGGGGTGGAATGAGCAGTTCTTC. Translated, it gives CASSLEWGWNEQFF.

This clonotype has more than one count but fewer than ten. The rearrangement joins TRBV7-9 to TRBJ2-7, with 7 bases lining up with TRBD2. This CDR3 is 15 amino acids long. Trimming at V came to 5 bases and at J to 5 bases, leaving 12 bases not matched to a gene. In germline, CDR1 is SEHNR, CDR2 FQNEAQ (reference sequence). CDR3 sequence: CASSDFAGAPDEQYF. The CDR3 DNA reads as TGTGCCAGCAGCGACTTTGCGGGAGCCCCCGACGAGCAGTACTTC.

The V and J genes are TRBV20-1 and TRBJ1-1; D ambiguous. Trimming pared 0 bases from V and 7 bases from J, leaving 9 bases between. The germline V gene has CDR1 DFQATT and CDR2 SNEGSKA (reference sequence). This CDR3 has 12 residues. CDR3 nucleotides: TGCAGTGCTAGAGACAGAACCAATGAAGCTTTCTTT. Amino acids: CSARDRTNEAFF.

As DNA, the CDR3 is TGTGCCAGCAGCTATGACACCACCCAAGAGACCCAGTACTTC. Its protein is CASSYDTTQETQYF. V is TRBV6-5 and J is TRBJ2-5; D gene ambiguous. Germline assignment: CDR1 MNHEY and CDR2 SVGAGI. The CDR3 runs 14 residues. The germline V and J ends were trimmed by 6 bases and 1 base, with 12 bases remaining between them.

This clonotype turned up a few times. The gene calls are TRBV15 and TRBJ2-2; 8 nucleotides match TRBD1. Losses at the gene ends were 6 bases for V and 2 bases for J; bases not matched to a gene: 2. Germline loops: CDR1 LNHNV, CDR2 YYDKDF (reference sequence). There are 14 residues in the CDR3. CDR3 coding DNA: TGTGCCACCAGGACAGGGGTTAACACCGGGGAGCTGTTTTTT. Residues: CATRTGVNTGELFF.

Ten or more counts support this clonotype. In DNA form, the CDR3 reads TGTGCCAGCTCACTGGCTAGCGGGAATCACGAGCAGTACTTC. Amino acid sequence: CASSLASGNHEQYF. The rearrangement links TRBV18 to TRBJ2-7; TRBD2 matches at 9 bases. CDR3 length: 14 amino acids. Germline CDR1 and CDR2: KGHSH and LQKENI. V shed 4 bases and J 5 bases; nucleotides not matched to a gene: 6.

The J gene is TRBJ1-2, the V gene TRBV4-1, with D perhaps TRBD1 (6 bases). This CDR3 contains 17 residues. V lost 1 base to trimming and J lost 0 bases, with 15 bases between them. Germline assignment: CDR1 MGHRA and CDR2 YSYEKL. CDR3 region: CASSQVRTAITNYGYTF. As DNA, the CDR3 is TGCGCCAGCAGCCAAGTAAGGACAGCCATCACTAACTATGGCTACACCTTC.

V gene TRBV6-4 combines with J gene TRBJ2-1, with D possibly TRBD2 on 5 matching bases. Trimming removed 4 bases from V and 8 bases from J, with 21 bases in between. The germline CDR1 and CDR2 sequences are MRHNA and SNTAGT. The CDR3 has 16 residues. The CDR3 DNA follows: TGTGCCAGCAGTGTTCTCCCGGACTGGGGTCTATATGAGCAGTTCTTC. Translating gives CASSVLPDWGLYEQFF.

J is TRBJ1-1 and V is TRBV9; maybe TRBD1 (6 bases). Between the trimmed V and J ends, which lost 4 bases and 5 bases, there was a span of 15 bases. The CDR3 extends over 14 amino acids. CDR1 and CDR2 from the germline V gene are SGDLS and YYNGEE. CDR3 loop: CASSTRGGGTEAFF. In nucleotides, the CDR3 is TGTGCCAGCAGCACCAGGGGAGGAGGGACTGAAGCTTTCTTT. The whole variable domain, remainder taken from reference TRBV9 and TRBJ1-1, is DSGVTQTPKHLITATGQRVTLRCSPRSGDLSVYWYQQSLDQGLQFLIQYYNGEERAKGNILERFSAQQFPDLHSELNLSSLELGDSALYFCASSTRGGGTEAFFGQGTRLTVV.

CDR3 bases: TGCGCCAGCAGCTTGGCTGGGGGCCCTAGCAATCAGCCCCAGCATTTT. Encoded protein: CASSLAGGPSNQPQHF. This chain uses TRBV5-1 with TRBJ1-5; possible D gene TRBD1, 6 bases. V was clipped by 0 bases and J by 0 bases, with 10 bases between them. The germline CDR1 and CDR2 sequences are SGHRS and YFSETQ. The CDR3 totals 16 residues.